The sequence of this T cell receptor beta chain was determined in a study of blood T cell repertoires in COVID-19. About the study: COVID-19 samples collected from the United States, Italy and Spain covered acute and convalescent phases. The cDNA or gDNA used as material had been derived from T cells, B-cell-depleted T cells, or PBMCs.

In the authors' methods: Estimated nucleated cell counts came from reference gene primer amplification. TCRdb's copy holds only in-frame clones and misses some; the assay was immunoSEQ multiplex PCR. D and trimming were read from the DNA, whereas the V and J calls and clone size are those reported in that table. The sample has roughly 350,000 clones; over 75% are singletons. Germline-derived CDR1 and CDR2 are LGHDT and YNNKEL (reference sequence). The germline V and J ends were trimmed by 0 bases and 7 bases, with 7 bases remaining between them. This CDR3 comprises 13 residues. Material: peripheral blood. The rearrangement uses TRBV3-1 (or the pseudogene TRBV3-2) and TRBJ2-1; tentatively, D is TRBD1 (6 bases). The sequence derives from a woman under 40 with COVID-19, enrolled during active disease. The CDR3 nucleotides read TGTGCCAGCAGCCAAGAGAGGGGGAATGAGCAGTTCTTC. Protein: CASSQERGNEQFF.